The present TCR beta chain was sequenced within a study of T cell repertoires in cytomegalovirus infection (dated by TCRdb to about 2019). Turning to the overall study: Donor HLA type was relevant to the analysis, as public TCR beta signatures indicated carriage of CMV infection together with the matching HLA type.

For this clonotype: This receptor's antigen is unknown. Base qualities are not recorded, but no much larger clone differs from it by a single base.

Study-wide conclusions, independent of this receptor: Cumulative frequency of public TCR beta family members discriminated carriers of CMV infection plus the relevant HLA type in this cohort and an independent 352-donor cohort. The ex vivo response was dominated by HLA-C-restricted CMV-specific TCR beta clonotypes, and the single most frequent clonotype in two of eight donors was supplied by these HLA-C-restricted clonotypes.

These reads were obtained on an Illumina HiSeq 1500. Starting from the raw public reads, TCRdb applied fastp trimming at Q25, assembled clones with MiXCR and retained in-frame beta chains. Entries that share a CDR3 protein sequence are merged under the most common genes and DNA. The sample profile shows around 530,000 distinct CDR3 sequences; 16% of them were found once. The top ten constitute roughly 25% of the sample. The CDR3 runs 14 amino acids, cysteine and phenylalanine included. Of the read, only the CDR3 DNA is kept; its 42 bases are in frame from base 1. V and J lose 7 bases and 4 bases, and a span of 17 bases separates them. The germline V gene supplies CDR1 SGHRS and CDR2 YFSETQ.

The TCR sequence derives from a human donor in good health (CMV status not recorded). Some clones in this sample may be carry-over from other donors' samples. Material for sequencing was CD8+ T cells from PBMCs. The chain employs TRBV5-1 and TRBJ1-1, with TRBD1 as a weak D call on 5 bases. The CDR3 region: CASFSGTAGTEAFF. The sequenced DNA is TGCGCCAGCTTTTCCGGGACGGCGGGCACTGAAGCTTTCTTT.